These 29 T cell receptor beta chains share one sample of origin, sequenced in a study of radiotherapy plus CTLA-4 blockade in lung cancer. Sequencing was performed with immunoSEQ multiplex PCR; in TCRdb, only in-frame clones are kept and a portion is missing. Here the sample spans about 48,000 clones, 80% to 85% being singletons. Sequencing used peripheral blood, obtained from a patient treated with radiotherapy plus ipilimumab. These receptors were obtained from a human donor with non-small cell lung cancer who had stable disease on radiotherapy plus ipilimumab.

The V gene is TRBV6-5, the J gene TRBJ2-1; 7 positions match TRBD2. The CDR3 has 15 residues. Per germline, CDR1 MNHEY and CDR2 SVGAGI. After removal of 0 bases from V and 4 bases from J, the junction contained 3 bases not matched to a gene. CDR3 nucleotides: TGTGCCAGCAGTTACTCCGGACTAGTATACAATGAGCAGTTCTTC. Translated, it gives CASSYSGLVYNEQFF.

The J gene is TRBJ2-3, the V gene TRBV7-2; 7 bases align to TRBD2. Losses at the gene ends were 3 bases for V and 6 bases for J; bases not matched to a gene: 6. Germline V gene data show CDR1 as SGHTA and CDR2 as FQGNSA. CDR3 length: 14 residues. CDR3 amino acids: CASSFEGGPDTQYF. In nucleotides, the CDR3 is TGTGCCAGCAGCTTTGAGGGAGGGCCGGATACGCAGTATTTT.

The J gene is TRBJ2-1, the V gene TRBV9; 8 nucleotides agree with TRBD2. Per germline, CDR1 SGDLS and CDR2 YYNGEE. V shed 2 bases, J shed 0 bases, and the junction held 4 bases outside the gene matches. The CDR3 is made up of 16 amino acids. As DNA, the CDR3 is TGTGCCAGCAGCGTGAAGCGGGGGAGCTCCTACAATGAGCAGTTCTTC. Amino acid sequence: CASSVKRGSSYNEQFF.

The J gene is TRBJ1-1, the V gene TRBV27; 9 bases line up with TRBD1. Per germline, CDR1 MNHEY and CDR2 SMNVEV (reference sequence). The CDR3 covers 14 residues. J gave up 6 bases and V 4 bases, and 6 bases lay outside the gene matches. CDR3 amino acids: CASSWDREIPEAFF. CDR3 coding DNA: TGTGCCAGCAGTTGGGACAGGGAGATCCCTGAAGCTTTCTTT.

This clone was observed once. The chain joins TRBV9 to TRBJ2-5; 8 bases are a match to TRBD1. The CDR3 loop spans 16 amino acids. J lost 1 base, V lost 0 bases, and 5 bases had no gene match. Germline-derived CDR1 and CDR2 are SGDLS and YYNGEE. The CDR3 loop reads CASSVEGQGTQETQYF. The CDR3 DNA follows: TGTGCCAGCAGCGTAGAAGGACAGGGCACCCAAGAGACCCAGTACTTC.

The rearrangement joins TRBV6-1 to TRBJ2-1; weak D call: TRBD2 (6 bases). This CDR3 comprises 15 residues. CDR1 is MNHNS and CDR2 is SASEGT in the germline V gene. Trimming cost V 3 bases and J 0 bases, with 9 bases left between them. This chain's CDR3 is CASSEAGTSYNEQFF. In nucleotides, the CDR3 is TGTGCCAGCAGTGAGGCGGGGACCTCCTACAATGAGCAGTTCTTC.

This CDR3 reads CASSTRGHSYNEQFF. CDR3 coding DNA: TGTGCCAGCAGCACCAGGGGGCACTCCTACAATGAGCAGTTCTTC. V usage is TRBV5-6 and J usage is TRBJ2-1; the match to TRBD1 covers 8 bases. The CDR3 runs to 15 residues. The germline V gene encodes CDR1 SGHDT and CDR2 YYEEEE. With V trimmed by 4 bases and J by 0 bases, 3 bases remained unmatched.

Only one count was recorded for this clone. J is TRBJ1-6 and V is TRBV18; perhaps TRBD1 as D (5 bases). CDR3 length equals 15 residues. Germline V gene sequence: CDR1 KGHSH, CDR2 LQKENI. Trimming took 8 bases from V and 0 from J, leaving 11 bases between them. The CDR3 loop is CASTQDSSYNSPLHF. The CDR3 nucleotides read TGTGCCAGCACCCAAGACAGCTCCTATAATTCACCCCTCCACTTT.

The chain combines TRBV4-1 with TRBJ2-7, with TRBD1 identical over 10 bases. The CDR3 is made up of 17 amino acids. The germline V gene encodes CDR1 MGHRA and CDR2 YSYEKL. V was clipped by 3 bases and J by 3 bases; unmatched bases: 11. As DNA, the CDR3 is TGCGCCAGCAGCCAGGTGGGGCCGGGACAGGGGCTCTACGAGCAGTACTTC. Its protein is CASSQVGPGQGLYEQYF.

This sequence joins TRBV7-8 and TRBJ2-5; TRBD2 is a possible D gene (6 bases). The CDR3 runs 15 residues. The V gene's germline CDR1 is SGHVS and CDR2 FQNEAQ. The V end was cut by 5 bases, the J end by 1 base, with 14 bases between. CDR3 nucleotide sequence: TGTGCCAGCAGCAACTCCATCGGGGGCCAAGAGACCCAGTACTTC. Protein: CASSNSIGGQETQYF.

The genes are TRBV9 and TRBJ2-7; TRBD1 agrees at 11 bases. Unmatched junction bases numbered 16, after V lost 2 bases and J lost 3 bases. This CDR3 is built from 19 residues. Germline V gene data show CDR1 as SGDLS and CDR2 as YYNGEE. This chain's CDR3 is CASSVSSGEGTGGSYEQYF. In nucleotides, the CDR3 is TGTGCCAGCAGCGTCAGTAGCGGAGAGGGGACAGGGGGGAGCTACGAGCAGTACTTC.

The chain links TRBV6-4 to TRBJ2-3; D is undetermined. The germline V gene encodes CDR1 MRHNA and CDR2 SNTAGT. V was clipped by 4 bases and J by 4 bases, with 9 bases between them. The CDR3 runs 13 residues. In nucleotides, the CDR3 is TGTGCCAGCAGTGCCTCCGAGGCAGATACGCAGTATTTT. Translating it yields CASSASEADTQYF.

This clone occurred once. The J gene is TRBJ2-1, the V gene TRBV7-2, with 8 bases matching TRBD1. After removal of 1 base from V and 2 bases from J, the junction contained 4 bases not matched to a gene. CDR3 length: 16 amino acids. The germline V gene has CDR1 SGHTA and CDR2 FQGNSA. CDR3 nucleotide sequence: TGTGCCAGCAGCTTAGAGGGACAGGCTCCCTACAATGAGCAGTTCTTC. Amino acid sequence: CASSLEGQAPYNEQFF. The variable domain in full, with the rest retrieved from reference TRBV7-2 and TRBJ2-1, is GAGVSQSPSNKVTEKGKDVELRCDPISGHTALYWYRQSLGQGLEFLIYFQGNSAPDKSGLPSDRFSAERTGGSVSTLTIQRTQQEDSAVYLCASSLEGQAPYNEQFFGPGTRLTVL.

The rearrangement joins TRBV9 to TRBJ2-2, with D maybe TRBD1 (6 bases). Germline CDR1 SGDLS, CDR2 YYNGEE. The V end was cut by 0 bases, the J end by 6 bases, with 9 bases between. CDR3 length equals 14 residues. The CDR3 DNA sequence: TGTGCCAGCAGCGTAGGCCAGGGGTCCGGGGAGCTGTTTTTT. This sequence encodes CASSVGQGSGELFF.

The rearrangement uses TRBV7-7 and TRBJ2-3; TRBD2 might be the D (5 bases). The germline V gene has CDR1 SSHAT and CDR2 FNYEAQ (reference sequence). This CDR3 is built from 13 residues. V lost 3 bases to trimming and J lost 3 bases, with 7 bases between them. The CDR3 nucleotides are TGTGCCAGCAGCTTCCCGGGGACAGATACGCAGTATTTT. It encodes CASSFPGTDTQYF.

V and J are TRBV29-1 and TRBJ2-7, with unresolved D. Germline CDR1 reads SQVTM; CDR2 reads ANQGSEA. Trimming removed 3 bases from V and 1 base from J, with 10 bases in between. CDR3 length: 13 amino acids. The CDR3 spells CSVDLRGSYEQYF. The CDR3 DNA sequence: TGCAGCGTTGATTTACGCGGATCCTACGAGCAGTACTTC.

This clone was recorded once. The rearrangement uses TRBV5-4 and TRBJ2-5; 8 bases line up with TRBD1. The closer fit of TRBJ2-7 to the DNA end suggests the J call may be wrong. Germline V CDR1 and CDR2: SGHNT, YYREEE (reference sequence). This CDR3 is 15 amino acids long. In nucleotides, the CDR3 is TGTGCCAGCAGCTTGGGGGGACAGGCCACCTACGAGCAGTACTTC. Its protein is CASSLGGQATYEQYF.

The chain recombines TRBV7-3 with TRBJ2-3, with 8 bases aligning to TRBD2. Trimming at V came to 2 bases and at J to 0 bases, leaving 10 bases not matched to a gene. CDR1 SGHTA and CDR2 FQGTGA come from the germline V gene. The CDR3 covers 18 residues. Written as DNA, the CDR3 is TGTGCCAGCAGCTTACAACCTAATAGCGGGGCTAGCACAGATACGCAGTATTTT. Protein sequence: CASSLQPNSGASTDTQYF.

The chain has TRBV7-2 and TRBJ1-3; 8 bases line up with TRBD1. Germline lookup yields CDR1 SGHTA and CDR2 FQGNSA. V was clipped by 5 bases and J by 4 bases; unmatched bases: 10. The CDR3 is 16 residues long. CDR3 in amino acids: CASSLDPGGSGNTIYF. For the CDR3, the DNA is TGTGCCAGCAGCCTCGATCCAGGGGGCTCGGGAAACACCATATATTTT.

This chain joins TRBV5-4 and TRBJ2-7, with TRBD1 matching 7 bases. CDR1 is SGHNT and CDR2 is YYREEE in the germline V gene (reference sequence). The CDR3 contains 15 residues. Losses at the gene ends were 3 bases for V and 6 bases for J; bases not matched to a gene: 12. The CDR3 loop is CASSWDSTGVGEQYF. The CDR3 region has the DNA TGTGCCAGCAGCTGGGATAGTACAGGGGTAGGCGAGCAGTACTTC.

The chain recombines TRBV4-3 with TRBJ2-6; 10 nucleotides line up with TRBD2. The V gene end was trimmed by 1 base and the J gene end by 1 base; junction bases not matched to a gene: 7. The CDR3 consists of 19 residues. From germline, CDR1 is LGHNA and CDR2 YSLEER. The CDR3 is CASSQGRLAGQSGANVLTF. CDR3 bases: TGCGCCAGCAGCCAAGGCCGACTAGCGGGCCAGTCTGGGGCCAACGTCCTGACTTTC.

The chain couples TRBV7-2 to TRBJ2-3; 7 nucleotides agree with TRBD2. Germline assignment: CDR1 SGHTA and CDR2 FQGNSA. The junction had 10 bases not matched to a gene; V was cut back by 1 base and J by 3 bases. The CDR3 is made up of 17 amino acids. CDR3 in DNA: TGTGCCAGCAGCTTAGGCGGCGCGGGAGCGGGGACAGATACGCAGTATTTT. It yields the protein CASSLGGAGAGTDTQYF.

The CDR3 DNA reads as TGTGCCAGCAGCTTGAGTGGGACAGGCTCCTACGAGCAGTACTTC. Translating gives CASSLSGTGSYEQYF. This chain uses TRBV11-2 with TRBJ2-7; 8 bases are a match to TRBD1. CDR1 SGHAT and CDR2 FQNNGV come from the germline V gene. Trimming at V came to 3 bases and at J to 0 bases, leaving 4 bases not matched to a gene. The CDR3 loop spans 15 amino acids.

The V gene is TRBV27, the J gene TRBJ1-1, with a tentative D call TRBD1 (5 bases). Deletions cut 8 bases from V and 1 base from J, with 17 bases between. Germline loops: CDR1 MNHEY, CDR2 SMNVEV (reference sequence). The CDR3 sequence is 15 residues long. CDR3 in DNA: TGTGCCAGCTTAGTAAGGCGGGGCGCGAACACTGAAGCTTTCTTT. This translates into CASLVRRGANTEAFF.

The genes are TRBV18 and TRBJ2-1; TRBD1 aligns across 7 bases. V dropped 1 base and J dropped 7; count of bases not matched to a gene: 7. The CDR3 sequence is 15 residues long. The germline V gene has CDR1 KGHSH and CDR2 LQKENI. The CDR3 loop reads CASSPLQGVWNEQFF. Here the CDR3 DNA reads TGTGCCAGCTCACCACTGCAGGGGGTTTGGAATGAGCAGTTCTTC.

This chain links TRBV27 with TRBJ2-7, with TRBD2 as a possible D gene (5 bases). Trimming took 6 bases from V and 2 from J, leaving 11 bases between them. Germline values: CDR1 MNHEY, CDR2 SMNVEV (reference sequence). This CDR3 is 13 amino acids long. The CDR3 is CASRDSAAYEQYF. The CDR3 DNA is TGTGCCAGCAGGGATAGCGCAGCCTACGAGCAGTACTTC.

The rearrangement links TRBV5-1 to TRBJ2-3; 9 bases match TRBD2. The CDR3 covers 19 residues. J was trimmed by 0 bases and V by 4 bases; bases with no gene match: 15. Germline-derived CDR1 and CDR2 are SGHRS and YFSETQ. The CDR3 nucleotides are TGCGCCAGCAGCAAGGACCCCTCGCGGGAGGGCCTCAGCACAGATACGCAGTATTTT. It yields the protein CASSKDPSREGLSTDTQYF.

The chain couples TRBV7-2 to TRBJ2-5; 7 positions match TRBD1. The J call is uncertain, as TRBJ2-7 better fits the DNA end. The CDR3 has 13 residues. Germline V CDR1 and CDR2: SGHTA, FQGNSA. The CDR3 loop is CASSPDRAYEQYF. As DNA, the CDR3 is TGTGCCAGCAGCCCCGACAGGGCCTACGAGCAGTACTTC.

The gene calls are TRBV6-4 and TRBJ2-6; a possible D gene is TRBD1 (5 bases). V lost 8 bases, J lost 0 bases, and 8 bases lay in between. The CDR3 consists of 14 residues. Germline CDR1 reads MRHNA; CDR2 reads SNTAGT. The CDR3 DNA reads TGTGCCAGCCGACAGAGCTCTGGGGCCAACGTCCTGACTTTC. This encodes CASRQSSGANVLTF.